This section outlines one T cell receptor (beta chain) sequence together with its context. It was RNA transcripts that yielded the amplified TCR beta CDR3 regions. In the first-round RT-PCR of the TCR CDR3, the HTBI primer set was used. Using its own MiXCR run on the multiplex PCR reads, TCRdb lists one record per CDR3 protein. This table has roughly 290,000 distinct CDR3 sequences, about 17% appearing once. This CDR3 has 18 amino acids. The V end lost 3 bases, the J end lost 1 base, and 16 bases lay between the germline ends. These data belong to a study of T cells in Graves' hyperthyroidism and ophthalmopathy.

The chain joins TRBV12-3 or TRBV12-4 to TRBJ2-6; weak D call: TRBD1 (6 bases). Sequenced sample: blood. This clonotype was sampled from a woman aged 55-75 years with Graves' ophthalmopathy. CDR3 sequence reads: CASSFHWGLSSGANVLTF. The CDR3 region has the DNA TGTGCCAGCAGTTTTCATTGGGGGCTGTCGTCTGGGGCCAACGTCCTGACTTTC.